One and the same sample provided the 18 T cell receptor beta chains below, sequenced in a study of cytomegalovirus exposure and HLA in healthy donors. PCR was performed using 60 Vbeta and 13 Jbeta primers. The table came from immunoSEQ multiplex PCR; TCRdb's copy has only in-frame clones and leaves some out. This table holds 150,000 to 200,000 clones, roughly 80% found once. The sequencing input was PBMCs. These receptors all stem from a man aged 30 to 39 in good health and CMV-seronegative.

This clone appeared a single time. A junction boundary mismatches the germline segment, possibly from a read error. This specimen includes other DNA sequences encoding the same CDR3. The chain employs TRBV7-6 and TRBJ1-5; D is ambiguous. The CDR3 sequence is 15 residues long. The germline gives CDR1 SGHVS, CDR2 FNYEAQ. CDR3 region: CASSLESSSNQPQHF. The DNA of the CDR3 is TGTGCCAGCAGCTTGGAATCTAGTAGCAATCAGCCCCAACATTTT.

Written as DNA, the CDR3 is TGTGCCAGCAGCCCCGGTTACTCAGGGGGGGCCAAAAACATTCAGTACTTC. Its translation: CASSPGYSGGAKNIQYF. The chain is built from TRBV11-3 and TRBJ2-4, with D perhaps matching TRBD1 (7 bases). The germline CDR1 and CDR2 sequences are SGHNT and YENEEA. The V end was cut by 5 bases, the J end by 1 base, with 18 bases between. The CDR3 has 17 amino acids.

The chain links TRBV7-7 to TRBJ2-1; 7 bases are shared with TRBD1. Germline V gene data show CDR1 as SSHAT and CDR2 as FNYEAQ (reference sequence). The CDR3 loop spans 12 amino acids. J was trimmed by 10 bases and V by 2 bases; bases with no gene match: 2. The CDR3 bases are TGTGCCAGCAGCTTAACAGGGGAGGAGCAGTTCTTC. Protein product: CASSLTGEEQFF.

This chain connects TRBV30 to TRBJ1-6; 7 bases fit TRBD1. Germline values: CDR1 GTSNPN, CDR2 SVGIG (reference sequence). Losses at the gene ends were 4 bases for V and 4 bases for J; bases not matched to a gene: 10. CDR3 length: 16 amino acids. The CDR3 reads CAWTTTGLNYNSPLHF. DNA for the CDR3: TGTGCCTGGACTACGACAGGGTTGAATTATAATTCACCCCTCCACTTT.

This clone was seen just once. The chain joins TRBV7-9 to TRBJ1-5; TRBD1 matches 9 bases. The CDR3 has 15 amino acids. V dropped 1 base and J dropped 5; count of bases not matched to a gene: 3. Germline-derived CDR1 and CDR2 are SEHNR and FQNEAQ (reference sequence). CDR3 DNA: TGTGCCAGCAGCTTAGGGACAGGGGATTATCAGCCCCAGCATTTT. It translates to CASSLGTGDYQPQHF.

This clone was seen only once. The chain links TRBV2 to TRBJ2-5, with a possible D match to TRBD1 (5 bases). The J call may be in error: the DNA end matches TRBJ2-7 better. This CDR3 has 13 residues. CDR1 is SNHLY, CDR2 FYNNEI, per germline. The CDR3 DNA reads TGTGCCAGCATGGGGCAGGGTCTCTACGAGCAGTACTTC. Translating it yields CASMGQGLYEQYF.

This clone was counted only a few times. The chain joins TRBV5-4 to TRBJ1-5, with TRBD1 as a possible D gene (5 bases). The CDR3 extends over 13 amino acids. Germline CDR1 reads SGHNT; CDR2 reads YYREEE (reference sequence). The ends were cut back, 3 bases at V and 5 bases at J, with 9 bases in the middle. CDR3 in amino acids: CASSSDRDQPQHF. The CDR3 nucleotides are TGTGCCAGCAGCTCCGACAGAGATCAGCCCCAGCATTTT.

The V and J genes are TRBV5-6 and TRBJ2-1, with 8 bases matching TRBD2. Germline CDR1 and CDR2: SGHDT and YYEEEE. The CDR3 consists of 16 residues. V gave up 4 bases and J gave up 4 bases; unmatched junction bases: 10. The DNA of the CDR3 is TGTGCCAGCAGCGGGGGGCGGGGGGCCCTTTACAATGAGCAGTTCTTC. Translating it yields CASSGGRGALYNEQFF.

The chain recombines TRBV28 with TRBJ1-2; the match to TRBD1 covers 8 bases. Trimming took 5 bases from V and 4 from J; bases not matched to a gene: 6. CDR3 length: 14 amino acids. CDR1 and CDR2 (germline): MDHEN, SYDVKM. CDR3 amino acids: CASSLRTGRYGYTF. CDR3 coding DNA: TGTGCCAGCAGTCTTCGGACAGGGCGCTATGGCTACACCTTC.

This clone was seen a few times. J is TRBJ1-1 and V is TRBV4-1, with 7 nucleotides matching TRBD1. The CDR3 runs to 15 residues. V dropped 1 base and J dropped 3; count of bases not matched to a gene: 5. Germline CDR1 is MGHRA and CDR2 is YSYEKL. CDR3 residues: CASSQVTGPDTEAFF. The CDR3 bases are TGCGCCAGCAGCCAAGTGACAGGGCCCGACACTGAAGCTTTCTTT.

This chain links TRBV7-3 with TRBJ2-2; TRBD1 is a possible D gene (6 bases). Per the germline V gene, CDR1 is SGHTA and CDR2 is FQGTGA. V lost 5 bases to trimming and J lost 3 bases, with 10 bases between them. CDR3 length equals 14 residues. This CDR3 is CASSPQGYTGELFF. CDR3 in DNA: TGTGCCAGCAGCCCCCAGGGGTACACCGGGGAGCTGTTTTTT.

The chain is built from TRBV7-3 and TRBJ2-2, with TRBD2 identical over 8 bases. The germline gives CDR1 SGHTA, CDR2 FQGTGA. The CDR3 covers 15 residues. J lost 1 base, V lost 5 bases, and 3 bases had no gene match. The CDR3 is CASSPSGGNTGELFF. The CDR3 bases are TGTGCCAGCAGCCCGAGCGGGGGGAACACCGGGGAGCTGTTTTTT.

This rearrangement joins TRBV6-5 to TRBJ2-1; TRBD1 aligns across 10 bases. There are 15 residues in the CDR3. Germline V CDR1 and CDR2: MNHEY, SVGAGI. The V segment lost 5 bases and the J segment 6 bases; nucleotides outside the gene matches: 7. The CDR3 is CASSPGTGAVNEQFF. The CDR3 nucleotides are TGTGCCAGCAGTCCCGGGACAGGGGCGGTCAATGAGCAGTTCTTC.

This clone was picked up a small number of times. This rearrangement joins TRBV7-8 to TRBJ2-7, with 10 bases aligning to TRBD1. The CDR3 consists of 14 residues. Germline V gene lookup returns CDR1 SGHVS and CDR2 FQNEAQ. Trimming took 3 bases from V and 6 from J; bases not matched to a gene: 5. The CDR3 DNA sequence: TGTGCCAGCAGCTTGAGACAGGGGGCGGCCGAGCAGTACTTC. Translation: CASSLRQGAAEQYF.

V and J are TRBV6-1 and TRBJ1-2; a weak D match, TRBD1 (5 bases). The V and J ends lost 2 bases and 1 base respectively, with 5 bases between them. Germline CDR1 MNHNS, CDR2 SASEGT. CDR3 length: 13 amino acids. CDR3 sequence: CASSERGNYGYTF. The CDR3 nucleotides are TGTGCCAGCAGTGAAAGGGGTAACTATGGCTACACCTTC.

This sequence joins TRBV28 and TRBJ2-2; 8 bases are shared with TRBD2. The CDR3 has 16 residues. Looked up from germline, CDR1 is MDHEN and CDR2 is SYDVKM. J gave up 6 bases and V 4 bases, and 10 bases lay outside the gene matches. CDR3 sequence reads: CASSSPRTSFAGELFF. CDR3 coding DNA: TGTGCCAGCAGTTCCCCGCGGACTAGCTTTGCCGGGGAGCTGTTTTTT.

This chain uses TRBV6-5 with TRBJ2-1; D call uncertain. V was pared by 8 bases and J by 1 base, with 15 bases between. CDR1 is MNHEY, CDR2 SVGAGI, per germline. This CDR3 comprises 15 residues. CDR3 DNA: TGTGCCAGCCGCCCCACTATAGTATCCTACAATGAGCAGTTCTTC. Its protein product is CASRPTIVSYNEQFF.

V gene TRBV13 combines with J gene TRBJ2-7; D unclear. Trimming pared 6 bases from V and 7 bases from J, leaving 13 bases between. The CDR3 has 12 amino acids. Germline lookup yields CDR1 PRHDT and CDR2 FYEKMQ (reference sequence). CDR3 protein: CASSPLSREQYF. For the CDR3, the DNA is TGTGCCAGCAGTCCCTTAAGCCGGGAGCAGTACTTC. Full variable domain (outside the CDR3, taken from reference TRBV13 and TRBJ2-7): AAGVIQSPRHLIKEKRETATLKCYPIPRHDTVYWYQQGPGQDPQFLISFYEKMQSDKGSIPDRFSAQQFSDYHSELNMSSLELGDSALYFCASSPLSREQYFGPGTRLTVT.